This T cell receptor beta chain was profiled in a study of cytomegalovirus exposure and HLA in healthy donors. Regarding the study as a whole: There were several of the most significant clusters that appeared linked to common viral pathogens in a later analysis. Immune exposure was documented only through CMV serostatus.

The PCR employed 60 Vbeta primers together with 13 Jbeta primers. Method: immunoSEQ multiplex PCR; TCRdb's copy keeps in-frame clones and lacks some. Of about 150,000 clones in the sample, roughly 87% were seen once. This CDR3 spans 13 amino acids. The V and J ends lost 0 bases and 5 bases respectively, with 8 bases between them. Germline values: CDR1 LGHNA, CDR2 YSLEER. To note about this clone: Its antigen remains unidentified.

The origin of this receptor is a young man in good health and CMV-seropositive. The V and J genes are TRBV4-3 and TRBJ2-7, with no clear D. Sequencing was done on a sample of PBMCs. CDR3: CASSQEVYHEQYF. CDR3 bases: TGCGCCAGCAGCCAAGAGGTCTACCACGAGCAGTACTTC.